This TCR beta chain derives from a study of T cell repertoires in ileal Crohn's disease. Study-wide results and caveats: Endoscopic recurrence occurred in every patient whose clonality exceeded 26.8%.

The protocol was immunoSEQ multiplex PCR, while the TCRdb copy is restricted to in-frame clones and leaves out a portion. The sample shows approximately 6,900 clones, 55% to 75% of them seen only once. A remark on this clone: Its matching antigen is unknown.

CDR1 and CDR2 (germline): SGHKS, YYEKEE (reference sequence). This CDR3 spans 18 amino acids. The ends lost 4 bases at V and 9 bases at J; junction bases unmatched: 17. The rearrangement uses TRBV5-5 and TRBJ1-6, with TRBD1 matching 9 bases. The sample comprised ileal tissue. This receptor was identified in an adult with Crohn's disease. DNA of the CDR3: TGTGCCAGCAGCCCAACCTTCCGGGACAGGGTTCGCGGTTCACCCCTCCACTTT. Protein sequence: CASSPTFRDRVRGSPLHF.